This TCR beta chain was identified during a study of control samples from healthy donors and cancer patients. This CDR3 region has 15 residues. Germline CDR1 MGHRA, CDR2 YSYEKL. Losses at the gene ends were 1 base for V and 1 base for J; bases not matched to a gene: 4. Generated by immunoSEQ multiplex PCR, the TCRdb table keeps only in-frame clones and is missing some. Among about 95,000 clones listed, around 89% were seen once. The rearrangement joins TRBV4-1 to TRBJ2-7; 7 positions agree with TRBD2. The source material was blood. The receptor was isolated from a woman aged 70-85 years in good health. The CDR3 loop is CASSQAPSGSYEQYF. The CDR3 coding sequence is TGCGCCAGCAGCCAAGCCCCTAGCGGTTCCTACGAGCAGTACTTC.